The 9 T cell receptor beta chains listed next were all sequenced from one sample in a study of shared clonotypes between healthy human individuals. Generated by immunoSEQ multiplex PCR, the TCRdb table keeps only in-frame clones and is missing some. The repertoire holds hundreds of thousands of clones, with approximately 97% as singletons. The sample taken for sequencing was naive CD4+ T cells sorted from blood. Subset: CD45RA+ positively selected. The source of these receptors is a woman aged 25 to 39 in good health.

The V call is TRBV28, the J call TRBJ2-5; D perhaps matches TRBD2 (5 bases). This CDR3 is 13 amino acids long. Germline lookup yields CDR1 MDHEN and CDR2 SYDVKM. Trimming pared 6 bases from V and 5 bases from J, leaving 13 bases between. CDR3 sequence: CASSFSRRETQYF. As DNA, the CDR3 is TGTGCCAGCAGCTTCTCTCGGAGGGAGACCCAGTACTTC.

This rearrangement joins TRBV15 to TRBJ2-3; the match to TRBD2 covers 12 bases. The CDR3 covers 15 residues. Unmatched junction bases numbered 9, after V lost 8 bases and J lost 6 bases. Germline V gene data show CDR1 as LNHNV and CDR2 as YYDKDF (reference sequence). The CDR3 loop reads CATSGLAGGPDTQYF. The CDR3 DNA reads TGTGCCACCTCGGGGCTAGCGGGAGGGCCGGATACGCAGTATTTT.

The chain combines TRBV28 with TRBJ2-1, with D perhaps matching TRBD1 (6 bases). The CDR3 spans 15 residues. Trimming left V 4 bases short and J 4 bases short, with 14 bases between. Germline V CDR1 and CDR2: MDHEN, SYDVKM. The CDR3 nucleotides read TGTGCCAGCAGTTCGACAGGCTATCGGTACAATGAGCAGTTCTTC. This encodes CASSSTGYRYNEQFF. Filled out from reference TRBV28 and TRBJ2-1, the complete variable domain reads DVKVTQSSRYLVKRTGEKVFLECVQDMDHENMFWYRQDPGLGLRLIYFSYDVKMKEKGDIPEGYSVSREKKERFSLILESASTNQTSMYLCASSSTGYRYNEQFFGPGTRLTVL.

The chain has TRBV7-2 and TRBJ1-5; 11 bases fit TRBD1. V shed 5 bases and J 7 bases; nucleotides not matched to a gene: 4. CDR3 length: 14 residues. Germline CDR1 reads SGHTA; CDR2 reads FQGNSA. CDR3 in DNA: TGTGCCAGCAGCACGGGACAGGGGGACCAGCCCCAGCATTTT. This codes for CASSTGQGDQPQHF.

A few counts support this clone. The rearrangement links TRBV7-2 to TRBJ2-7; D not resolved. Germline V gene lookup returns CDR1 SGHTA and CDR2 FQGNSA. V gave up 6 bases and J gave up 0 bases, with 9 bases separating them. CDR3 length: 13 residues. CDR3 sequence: CASRPAYSYEQYF. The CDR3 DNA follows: TGTGCCAGCAGACCAGCCTACTCCTACGAGCAGTACTTC.

CDR3: CASSSTGVETQYF. CDR3 nucleotide sequence: TGTGCCAGCAGCTCTACAGGGGTCGAGACCCAGTACTTC. The chain joins TRBV28 to TRBJ2-5; 7 nucleotides align to TRBD1. Trimming cost V 6 bases and J 5 bases; bases outside gene matches: 6. The CDR3 runs 13 residues. Germline lookup yields CDR1 MDHEN and CDR2 SYDVKM. Full variable domain (remainder filled in from reference TRBV28 and TRBJ2-5): DVKVTQSSRYLVKRTGEKVFLECVQDMDHENMFWYRQDPGLGLRLIYFSYDVKMKEKGDIPEGYSVSREKKERFSLILESASTNQTSMYLCASSSTGVETQYFGPGTRLLVL.

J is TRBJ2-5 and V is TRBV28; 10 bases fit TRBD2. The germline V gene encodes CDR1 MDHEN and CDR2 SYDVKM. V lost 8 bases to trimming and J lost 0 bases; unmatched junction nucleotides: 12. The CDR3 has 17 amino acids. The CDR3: CASLEPPGLADQETQYF. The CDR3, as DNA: TGTGCCAGCCTCGAACCACCCGGACTAGCGGACCAAGAGACCCAGTACTTC. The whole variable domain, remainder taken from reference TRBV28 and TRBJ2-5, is DVKVTQSSRYLVKRTGEKVFLECVQDMDHENMFWYRQDPGLGLRLIYFSYDVKMKEKGDIPEGYSVSREKKERFSLILESASTNQTSMYLCASLEPPGLADQETQYFGPGTRLLVL.

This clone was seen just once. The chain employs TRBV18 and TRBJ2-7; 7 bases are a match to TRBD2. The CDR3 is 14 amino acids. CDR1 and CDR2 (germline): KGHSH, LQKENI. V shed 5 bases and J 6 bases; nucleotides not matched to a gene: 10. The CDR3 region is CASSTASGNFEQYF. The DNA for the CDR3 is TGTGCCAGCTCAACAGCCAGCGGGAATTTCGAGCAGTACTTC.

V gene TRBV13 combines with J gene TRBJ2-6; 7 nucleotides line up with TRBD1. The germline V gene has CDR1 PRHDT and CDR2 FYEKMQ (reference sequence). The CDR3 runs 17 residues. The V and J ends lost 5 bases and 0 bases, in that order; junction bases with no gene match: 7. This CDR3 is CASSAGGPDSGANVLTF. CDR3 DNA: TGTGCCAGCAGCGCAGGGGGACCGGACTCTGGGGCCAACGTCCTGACTTTC.